The clone carrying this TCR beta chain has ten or more counts. The data are from a study of T cells in Graves' hyperthyroidism and ophthalmopathy. Authors of the study amplified TCR beta CDR3 regions from RNA transcripts. The primer set for the first-round RT-PCR of the TCR CDR3 was HTBI. TCRdb reanalysed the multiplex PCR reads using MiXCR and keeps one entry per CDR3 protein. The sample has a few hundred thousand distinct CDR3 sequences, around 45% seen once; the top ten hold around 7.7%. CDR3 length: 16 residues. Looked up from germline, CDR1 is MGHRA and CDR2 is YSYEKL. The germline V and J ends were trimmed by 1 base and 3 bases, with 15 bases remaining between them.

V gene TRBV4-1 combines with J gene TRBJ1-2; D is ambiguous. The sample consisted of peripheral blood or thyroid tissue (not recorded which). The TCR was taken from a woman between 18 and 30 years old with Graves' hyperthyroidism. CDR3 nucleotides: TGCGCCAGCAGCCAAGTCCCTACGGGGTTCGACTATGGCTACACCTTC. It translates to CASSQVPTGFDYGYTF.